This T cell receptor beta chain appears in the sequencing data of a study of blood T cell repertoires in COVID-19. In the study overall: Sources were T cells, B-cell-depleted T cells, or PBMCs; the material itself was cDNA or gDNA.

The germline gives CDR1 SGHAT, CDR2 FQNNGV. The CDR3 loop spans 14 amino acids. Trimming at V came to 5 bases and at J to 8 bases, leaving 8 bases not matched to a gene. Using immunoSEQ multiplex PCR, the repertoire was profiled, and TCRdb retains in-frame clones only, with some absent. Among some 260,000 clones listed, roughly 86% were seen once. The chain recombines TRBV11-2 with TRBJ2-1; 8 positions agree with TRBD2. The TCR was taken from a human donor in a cohort sampled during active COVID-19. The sequenced sample consisted of peripheral blood. CDR3: CASSTSGSTDEQFF. The CDR3 bases are TGTGCCAGCAGCACTAGCGGTTCTACCGATGAGCAGTTCTTC.